A selection of T cell receptor beta chains follows, all from one sample in a study of cytomegalovirus exposure and HLA in healthy donors. TCRdb's table, derived via immunoSEQ multiplex PCR, lists solely in-frame clones and lacks some. The profile shows fewer than 350,000 clones, 85% to 90% of them singletons. The sequencing input was PBMCs. The receptors derive from a woman under 30 in good health and CMV-seronegative. The CDR3 runs from the conserved cysteine through the conserved F or W. The D gene is left open where the match is weak. Clone size is shown for a subset of rows, as once, few, many or a class of expanded clone.

j_gene | v_gene | abundance | d_gene | CDR3aa | CDR3nt
TRBJ1-1 | TRBV19 | - | - | CASSIGGTLLTEAFF | TGTGCCAGTAGTATAGGGGGGACACTCCTCACTGAAGCTTTCTTT
TRBJ2-7 | TRBV9 | - | - | CASSGDGYSYEQYF | TGTGCCAGCAGCGGAGACGGGTATTCCTACGAGCAGTACTTC
TRBJ1-3 | TRBV9 | - | TRBD1 | CASSGDRGLNGNTIYF | TGTGCCAGCAGCGGAGACAGGGGACTGAATGGAAACACCATATATTTT
TRBJ2-3 | TRBV18 | - | - | CASSPSGLSTDTQYF | TGTGCCAGCTCACCCTCCGGGTTAAGCACAGATACGCAGTATTTT
TRBJ1-1 | TRBV13 | - | TRBD1 | CASSLGLGTGGVNTEAFF | TGTGCCAGCAGCTTAGGCCTAGGGACAGGGGGAGTGAACACTGAAGCTTTCTTT
TRBJ1-2 | TRBV6-1 | - | - | CASSEFGSYGYTF | TGTGCCAGCAGTGAATTCGGGAGTTATGGCTACACCTTC
TRBJ2-5 | TRBV6-5 | few | - | CASKVAQYQETQYF | TGTGCCAGCAAAGTAGCGCAGTACCAAGAGACCCAGTACTTC
TRBJ1-2 | TRBV29-1 | - | - | CSVEEGPPYGYTF | TGCAGCGTTGAGGAGGGTCCCCCTTATGGCTACACCTTC
TRBJ2-1 | TRBV10-3 | - | - | CAIRGTGDNEQFF | TGTGCCATCAGGGGGACTGGAGACAATGAGCAGTTCTTC
TRBJ2-7 | TRBV27 | - | TRBD1 | CASSLGRGREQYF | TGTGCCAGCAGTTTAGGCAGGGGGCGAGAGCAGTACTTC
TRBJ1-5 | TRBV5-1 | - | - | CASSLEPLGSLGPQHF | TGCGCCAGCAGCTTGGAGCCCCTCGGGAGCCTGGGGCCCCAGCATTTT
TRBJ2-1 | TRBV14 | - | TRBD2 | CASSSGGPNEQFF | TGTGCCAGCAGCTCGGGAGGGCCCAATGAGCAGTTCTTC
TRBJ1-2 | TRBV6-1 | - | TRBD1 | CASRTPGQGNYGYTF | TGTGCCAGCAGGACTCCGGGACAGGGGAACTATGGCTACACCTTC
TRBJ2-7 | TRBV6-5 | - | - | CASSYLGQPSSYEQYF | TGTGCCAGCAGTTATTTAGGACAGCCGAGCTCCTACGAGCAGTACTTC
TRBJ2-5 | TRBV7-8 | - | TRBD2 | CASSLRGDQETQYF | TGTGCCAGCAGCTTGCGGGGGGACCAAGAGACCCAGTACTTC
TRBJ1-5 | TRBV7-9 | - | TRBD1 | CASSHDRGVGPQHF | TGTGCCAGCAGTCACGACAGGGGGGTAGGGCCCCAGCATTTT